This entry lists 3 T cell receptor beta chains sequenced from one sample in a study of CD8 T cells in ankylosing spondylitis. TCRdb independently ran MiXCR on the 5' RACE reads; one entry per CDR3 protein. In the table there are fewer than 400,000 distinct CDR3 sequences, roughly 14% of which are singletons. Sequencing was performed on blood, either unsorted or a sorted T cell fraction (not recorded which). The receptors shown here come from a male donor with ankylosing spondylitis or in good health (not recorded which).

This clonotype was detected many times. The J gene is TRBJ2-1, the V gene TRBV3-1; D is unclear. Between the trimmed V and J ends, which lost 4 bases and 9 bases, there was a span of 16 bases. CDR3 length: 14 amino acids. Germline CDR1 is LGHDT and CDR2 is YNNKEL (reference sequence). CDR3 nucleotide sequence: TGTGCCAGCAGCCCCTCGGGCCTAAAGGGTGAGCAGTTCTTC. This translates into CASSPSGLKGEQFF.

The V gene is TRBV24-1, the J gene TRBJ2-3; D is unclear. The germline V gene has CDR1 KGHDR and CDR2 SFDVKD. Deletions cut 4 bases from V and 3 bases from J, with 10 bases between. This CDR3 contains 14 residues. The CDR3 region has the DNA TGTGCCACCAGTGACCCTGGTAGAACAGATACGCAGTATTTT. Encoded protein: CATSDPGRTDTQYF.

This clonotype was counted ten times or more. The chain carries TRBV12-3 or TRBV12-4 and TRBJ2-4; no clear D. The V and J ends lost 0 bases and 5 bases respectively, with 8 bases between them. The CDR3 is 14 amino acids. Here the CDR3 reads CASSLATRQNIQYF. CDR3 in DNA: TGTGCCAGCAGTTTAGCGACCAGGCAAAACATTCAGTACTTC.